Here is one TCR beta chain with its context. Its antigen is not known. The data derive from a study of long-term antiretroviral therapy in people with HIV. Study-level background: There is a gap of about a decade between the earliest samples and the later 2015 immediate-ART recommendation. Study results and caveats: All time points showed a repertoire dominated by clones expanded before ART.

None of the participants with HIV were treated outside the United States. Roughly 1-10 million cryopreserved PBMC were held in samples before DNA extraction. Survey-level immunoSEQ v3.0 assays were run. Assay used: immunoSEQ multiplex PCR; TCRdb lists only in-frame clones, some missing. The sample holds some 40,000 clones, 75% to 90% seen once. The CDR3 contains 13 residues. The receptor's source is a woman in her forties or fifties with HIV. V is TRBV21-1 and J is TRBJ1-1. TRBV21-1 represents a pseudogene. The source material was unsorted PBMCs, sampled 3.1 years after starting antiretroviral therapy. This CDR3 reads CAPSSMWNTEAFF. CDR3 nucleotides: TGTGCCCCCTCGTCTATGTGGAACACTGAAGCTTTCTTT.